The next 13 T cell receptor beta chains were all read from a single sample in a study of beta chain features in type 1 diabetes. These receptors' targets are unknown. All of the isolated RNA was reverse transcribed, so expressed TCRB transcripts were sequenced. Method: immunoSEQ multiplex PCR; TCRdb's copy keeps in-frame clones and lacks some. Of around 690,000 clones listed, around 12% are singletons. Broader study findings: Across all four CD4+ subsets, people with type 1 diabetes showed modestly shorter TCRB CDR3s.

Sequencing was done on a sample of naive CD4+ T cells from blood. These TCRs come from a man aged 25 to 45 with type 1 diabetes.

This CDR3 reads CASSLNTDTQYF. In DNA, the CDR3 is TGCGCCAGCAGCTTGAACACAGATACGCAGTATTTT. The chain employs TRBV5-1 and TRBJ2-3; D is undetermined. Trimming left V 1 base short and J 2 bases short, with 2 bases between. The germline V gene encodes CDR1 SGHRS and CDR2 YFSETQ. This CDR3 has 12 residues.

This clone was seen only a few times. The chain links TRBV7-8 to TRBJ1-6, with 9 bases lining up with TRBD1. In germline, CDR1 is SGHVS, CDR2 FQNEAQ. Trimming at V came to 3 bases and at J to 6 bases, leaving 3 bases not matched to a gene. The CDR3 is made up of 15 amino acids. The CDR3 DNA sequence: TGTGCCAGCAGCTTGGCGGGACAGGGTAATTCACCCCTCCACTTT. The encoded protein is CASSLAGQGNSPLHF.

This clone was detected a few times. This chain links TRBV28 with TRBJ1-2; weak D call: TRBD1 (6 bases). CDR1 and CDR2 from the germline V gene are MDHEN and SYDVKM. Trimming took 1 base from V and 4 from J, leaving 10 bases between them. The CDR3 contains 14 residues. This chain's CDR3 is CASSLSETGYGYTF. CDR3 coding DNA: TGTGCCAGCAGTTTATCGGAGACAGGCTATGGCTACACCTTC.

The rearrangement joins TRBV7-2 to TRBJ2-3; no definite D call. V lost 4 bases and J lost 4, with 9 bases in between. This CDR3 has 13 residues. Per the germline V gene, CDR1 is SGHTA and CDR2 is FQGNSA. The CDR3 sequence: CASSSSEADTQYF. CDR3 DNA: TGTGCCAGCAGCTCCTCCGAAGCAGATACGCAGTATTTT.

The V gene is TRBV28, the J gene TRBJ2-3; D is uncertain. V dropped 9 bases and J dropped 1 base, with 8 bases sitting between them. The CDR3 contains 12 residues. Germline lookup yields CDR1 MDHEN and CDR2 SYDVKM. Written as DNA, the CDR3 is TGTGCCAGTCGAACGGGCACAGATACGCAGTATTTT. As protein: CASRTGTDTQYF.

The V and J genes are TRBV19 and TRBJ2-1; D gene uncertain. V was trimmed by 1 base and J by 7 bases, leaving 11 bases between them. The CDR3 runs to 14 residues. Germline assignment: CDR1 LNHDA and CDR2 SQIVND (reference sequence). CDR3: CASSIGRSANEQFF. In nucleotides, the CDR3 is TGTGCCAGTAGTATAGGTCGCTCAGCTAATGAGCAGTTCTTC.

The J gene is TRBJ2-7, the V gene TRBV18; 10 positions match TRBD1. This CDR3 has 15 residues. Trimming took 3 bases from V and 2 from J; bases not matched to a gene: 4. The V gene's germline CDR1 is KGHSH and CDR2 LQKENI. CDR3 nucleotide sequence: TGTGCCAGCTCACCGGGACAGGGGATTCCCTACGAGCAGTACTTC. Residues: CASSPGQGIPYEQYF.

This clone was seen a few times. The rearrangement uses TRBV7-9 and TRBJ1-1, with 7 bases fitting TRBD1. Germline loops: CDR1 SEHNR, CDR2 FQNEAQ (reference sequence). The junction had 11 bases not matched to a gene; V was cut back by 5 bases and J by 5 bases. The CDR3 covers 15 residues. The CDR3 bases are TGTGCCAGCAGCCCCCGGACAGGTCGAGGGACTGAAGCTTTCTTT. As protein: CASSPRTGRGTEAFF.

This clone occurred a few times. CDR3 region: CASRDSYLGANVLTF. The DNA of the CDR3 is TGTGCCAGCCGGGACTCATATCTCGGGGCCAACGTCCTGACTTTC. The gene calls are TRBV6-1 and TRBJ2-6; D might be TRBD2 (6 bases). The CDR3 spans 15 residues. Per the germline V gene, CDR1 is MNHNS and CDR2 is SASEGT. Trimming pared 8 bases from V and 4 bases from J, leaving 15 bases between.

The rearrangement links TRBV27 to TRBJ1-1, with D hard to call. CDR1 MNHEY and CDR2 SMNVEV come from the germline V gene (reference sequence). This CDR3 spans 12 amino acids. V was cut by 6 bases and J by 8 bases, with 13 bases left in between. The DNA for the CDR3 is TGTGCCAGCAGCTCCTCCGCCGGGGAAGCTTTCTTT. It codes for CASSSSAGEAFF.

V gene TRBV6-5 combines with J gene TRBJ2-4; D is uncertain. Deletions cut 0 bases from V and 2 bases from J, with 8 bases between. The CDR3 contains 15 residues. Germline assignment: CDR1 MNHEY and CDR2 SVGAGI. Here the CDR3 DNA reads TGTGCCAGCAGTTACTCGGGAAATACCAAAAACATTCAGTACTTC. Amino acids: CASSYSGNTKNIQYF.

This chain connects TRBV7-2 to TRBJ2-1; TRBD2 might be the D (6 bases). Trimming took off 3 bases at V and 6 bases at J, with 12 bases between the two ends. CDR3 length: 14 amino acids. CDR1 SGHTA and CDR2 FQGNSA come from the germline V gene. The CDR3 DNA reads as TGTGCCAGCAGCTTCTCGGGGGTATTCAATGAGCAGTTCTTC. Protein product: CASSFSGVFNEQFF.

To note about this clone: Other nucleotide sequences in the sample specify the same CDR3. This chain joins TRBV6-5 and TRBJ2-5; D call uncertain. The CDR3 is made up of 14 amino acids. Germline V lookup: CDR1 MNHEY, CDR2 SVGAGI. V shed 0 bases and J shed 1 base, with 6 bases lying between them. CDR3 protein: CASSYSGSQETQYF. The CDR3, as DNA: TGTGCCAGCAGTTACTCCGGCAGCCAAGAGACCCAGTACTTC.